The 29 T cell receptor beta chains presented below share a single source sample, sequenced in a study of blood T cell repertoires in COVID-19. Profiled with immunoSEQ multiplex PCR; TCRdb holds only in-frame clones, not every one. This table has roughly 190,000 clones, more than 80% appearing once. The sample comprised peripheral blood. These receptors were taken from a woman in her 40s with COVID-19, enrolled during active disease.

The CDR3 DNA follows: TGTGCCAGCAGTCCTGAGAGGACTAGCGCGTACAATGAGCAGTTCTTC. It yields the protein CASSPERTSAYNEQFF. The chain employs TRBV6-4 and TRBJ2-1; 9 bases agree with TRBD2. The junction had 9 bases not matched to a gene; V was cut back by 5 bases and J by 4 bases. This CDR3 region has 16 residues. The germline V gene has CDR1 MRHNA and CDR2 SNTAGT.

V is TRBV5-1 and J is TRBJ1-1, with 8 bases identical to TRBD1. Trimming cost V 5 bases and J 7 bases; bases outside gene matches: 10. The germline gives CDR1 SGHRS, CDR2 YFSETQ. The CDR3 has 14 residues. The CDR3 loop is CASRSRGQENEAFF. The CDR3 DNA is TGCGCCAGCAGATCCCGGGGACAGGAAAATGAAGCTTTCTTT.

In this sample, this clone turned up once. The chain links TRBV3-1 (or the pseudogene TRBV3-2) to TRBJ1-3; D unresolved. The germline V gene has CDR1 LGHDT and CDR2 YNNKEL (reference sequence). V lost 7 bases to trimming and J lost 2 bases, with 6 bases between them. The CDR3 loop spans 12 amino acids. CDR3 DNA: TGTGCCAGCAAAGGAGCTGGAAACACCATATATTTT. It yields the protein CASKGAGNTIYF.

This clone was detected only a few times. J is TRBJ2-3 and V is TRBV19, with D tentatively TRBD2 (6 bases). The CDR3 is 13 residues long. The ends were cut back, 6 bases at V and 5 bases at J, with 12 bases in the middle. The germline gives CDR1 LNHDA, CDR2 SQIVND (reference sequence). The CDR3 bases are TGTGCCAGTAGCACGGGAGTGGGAGATACGCAGTATTTT. Translating gives CASSTGVGDTQYF.

The chain combines TRBV4-1 with TRBJ2-7; the match to TRBD2 covers 7 bases. J was trimmed by 3 bases and V by 2 bases; bases with no gene match: 7. CDR1 and CDR2 (germline): MGHRA, YSYEKL. The CDR3 runs 15 residues. The CDR3 spells CASSQTWGGSYEQYF. CDR3 coding DNA: TGCGCCAGCAGCCAAACTTGGGGGGGAAGCTACGAGCAGTACTTC.

This rearrangement joins TRBV5-1 to TRBJ2-1; D gene uncertain. CDR3 size: 13 residues. Trimming took 2 bases from V and 4 from J, leaving 7 bases between them. The germline V gene has CDR1 SGHRS and CDR2 YFSETQ. The CDR3 DNA reads TGCGCCAGCAGCTTACGAGTATACAATGAGCAGTTCTTC. Translation gives CASSLRVYNEQFF.

V is TRBV3-1 (or the pseudogene TRBV3-2) and J is TRBJ1-4, with 7 bases fitting TRBD1. The CDR3 is 15 amino acids. Losses at the gene ends were 0 bases for V and 8 bases for J; bases not matched to a gene: 6. Germline loops: CDR1 LGHDT, CDR2 YNNKEL (reference sequence). The chain's CDR3 is CASSQDPTTGEKLFF. CDR3 in DNA: TGTGCCAGCAGCCAAGACCCCACGACAGGGGAAAAACTGTTTTTT.

The V gene is TRBV6-5, the J gene TRBJ2-1; tentatively, D is TRBD1 (5 bases). The V and J ends lost 4 bases and 6 bases respectively, with 13 bases between them. This CDR3 has 14 residues. Germline assignment: CDR1 MNHEY and CDR2 SVGAGI. In DNA, the CDR3 is TGTGCCAGCAGTTTATATGGGGCTCTCAATGAGCAGTTCTTC. Its translation: CASSLYGALNEQFF.

The rearrangement joins TRBV4-2 to TRBJ2-3; TRBD2 aligns across 8 bases. This CDR3 contains 14 residues. The germline CDR1 and CDR2 sequences are LGHNA and YNFKEQ. Trimming took 4 bases from V and 5 from J; bases not matched to a gene: 5. In DNA, the CDR3 is TGTGCCAGCAGCCCGCGGGAGGCTGTAGATACGCAGTATTTT. Translation gives CASSPREAVDTQYF.

The genes are TRBV5-4 and TRBJ2-3; D possibly corresponds to TRBD1 (5 bases). This CDR3 is built from 14 residues. Trimming took off 1 base at V and 1 base at J, with 7 bases between the two ends. Germline CDR1 SGHNT, CDR2 YYREEE (reference sequence). CDR3 in amino acids: CASSLSQGTDTQYF. DNA for the CDR3: TGTGCCAGCAGCTTGTCACAGGGCACAGATACGCAGTATTTT.

This clone was counted a few times. V and J are TRBV9 and TRBJ2-1; the D gene is possibly TRBD1 (6 bases). The length of the CDR3 is 13 residues. Trimming pared 4 bases from V and 4 bases from J, leaving 9 bases between. Germline lookup yields CDR1 SGDLS and CDR2 YYNGEE. CDR3 in DNA: TGTGCCAGCAGCACAGGACAGTACAATGAGCAGTTCTTC. Residues: CASSTGQYNEQFF. Full variable domain (rest looked up from reference TRBV9 and TRBJ2-1): DSGVTQTPKHLITATGQRVTLRCSPRSGDLSVYWYQQSLDQGLQFLIQYYNGEERAKGNILERFSAQQFPDLHSELNLSSLELGDSALYFCASSTGQYNEQFFGPGTRLTVL.

This clone came up many times. The rearrangement joins TRBV12-3 or TRBV12-4 to TRBJ1-2; no clear D gene. V lost 11 bases, J lost 4 bases, and 11 bases lay in between. This CDR3 has 11 residues. The CDR3 sequence is CAVQIRYGYTF. The DNA for the CDR3 is TGTGCCGTGCAGATCCGCTATGGCTACACCTTC.

The V call is TRBV9, the J call TRBJ2-3, with TRBD2 matching over 8 bases. The CDR3 totals 17 residues. In germline, CDR1 is SGDLS, CDR2 YYNGEE. V lost 4 bases, J lost 0 bases, and 10 bases stayed unmatched. CDR3 protein: CASSRAGGPPSTDTQYF. CDR3 DNA: TGTGCCAGCAGCCGGGCGGGAGGACCCCCTAGCACAGATACGCAGTATTTT. Together with reference TRBV9 and TRBJ2-3, the CDR3 gives the full variable domain: DSGVTQTPKHLITATGQRVTLRCSPRSGDLSVYWYQQSLDQGLQFLIQYYNGEERAKGNILERFSAQQFPDLHSELNLSSLELGDSALYFCASSRAGGPPSTDTQYFGPGTRLTVL.

The CDR3 nucleotides are TGCGCCAGCAGCCCCTTGGCCTTTCTTAAGGAGGGGCAGAGGGGTGAAGCTTTCTTT. Encoded protein: CASSPLAFLKEGQRGEAFF. V usage is TRBV4-1 and J usage is TRBJ1-1, with TRBD1 as a possible D gene (5 bases). Germline lookup yields CDR1 MGHRA and CDR2 YSYEKL. The ends were cut back, 4 bases at V and 7 bases at J, with 31 bases in the middle. The CDR3 contains 19 residues.

This clone was detected a few times. This rearrangement joins TRBV18 to TRBJ1-1; D might be TRBD1 (5 bases). The V and J ends lost 5 bases and 5 bases respectively, with 9 bases between them. This CDR3 spans 12 amino acids. Germline values: CDR1 KGHSH, CDR2 LQKENI. DNA for the CDR3: TGTGCCAGCTCAGTGGCAGGGACTGAAGCTTTCTTT. Its protein product is CASSVAGTEAFF.

V and J are TRBV6-5 and TRBJ1-5; the match to TRBD1 covers 8 bases. The CDR3 runs 14 residues. V dropped 7 bases and J dropped 6; count of bases not matched to a gene: 8. Germline CDR1 is MNHEY and CDR2 is SVGAGI. Here the CDR3 DNA reads TGTGCCAGCAAACTCCAGGGGGCAACTCAGCCCCAGCATTTT. It specifies CASKLQGATQPQHF.

The chain recombines TRBV14 with TRBJ2-5; D perhaps matches TRBD1 (6 bases). CDR3 length equals 13 residues. The V and J ends lost 4 bases and 1 base respectively, with 7 bases between them. Germline CDR1 SGHDN, CDR2 FVKESK. CDR3 residues: CASSRTVQETQYF. CDR3 DNA: TGTGCCAGCAGCCGGACAGTCCAAGAGACCCAGTACTTC.

The chain has TRBV6-1 and TRBJ2-5; D might be TRBD1 (5 bases). V lost 2 bases and J lost 5, with 9 bases in between. In germline, CDR1 is MNHNS, CDR2 SASEGT. The CDR3 has 13 residues. The CDR3 loop reads CASSEQGFETQYF. The CDR3 nucleotides read TGTGCCAGCAGTGAACAGGGCTTTGAGACCCAGTACTTC.

V is TRBV2 and J is TRBJ2-1, with 7 bases that match TRBD1. The CDR3 totals 13 residues. J was trimmed by 6 bases and V by 6 bases; bases with no gene match: 5. Germline V CDR1 and CDR2: SNHLY, FYNNEI. CDR3 DNA: TGTGCCAGCAGCATAGACAGGGTCAATGAGCAGTTCTTC. The encoded protein is CASSIDRVNEQFF.

The V call is TRBV19, the J call TRBJ2-2, with D tentatively TRBD1 (6 bases). Germline loops: CDR1 LNHDA, CDR2 SQIVND (reference sequence). CDR3 length: 14 residues. Trimming pared 4 bases from V and 1 base from J, leaving 7 bases between. The CDR3 coding sequence is TGTGCCAGTAGTAGGGGACAGAACACCGGGGAGCTGTTTTTT. Translating gives CASSRGQNTGELFF.

This clone came up a few times. This chain links TRBV18 with TRBJ2-2, with TRBD1 matching 10 bases. The CDR3 length is 15 residues. Germline V CDR1 and CDR2: KGHSH, LQKENI. The junction had 3 bases not matched to a gene; V was cut back by 4 bases and J by 4 bases. DNA for the CDR3: TGTGCCAGCTCACGAGGGACAGGGGTCACCGGGGAGCTGTTTTTT. Protein: CASSRGTGVTGELFF.

This clone showed up just a few times. This chain joins TRBV5-4 and TRBJ1-1; D may be TRBD1 (6 bases). Germline CDR1 reads SGHNT; CDR2 reads YYREEE (reference sequence). The CDR3 runs to 14 residues. Trimming cost V 7 bases and J 0 bases, with 13 bases left between them. CDR3 sequence reads: CASAVGGLNTEAFF. CDR3 bases: TGTGCCAGCGCCGTTGGGGGCCTGAACACTGAAGCTTTCTTT.

This clone was found once. V usage is TRBV5-5 and J usage is TRBJ1-4, with D possibly TRBD1 on 5 matching bases. CDR1 and CDR2 from the germline V gene are SGHKS and YYEKEE (reference sequence). Deletions cut 2 bases from V and 8 bases from J, with 13 bases between. The length of the CDR3 is 14 residues. The CDR3, as DNA: TGTGCCAGCAGCTTTTCAGGGCAGATCGAAAAACTGTTTTTT. Residues: CASSFSGQIEKLFF.

The chain couples TRBV18 to TRBJ2-1; 7 bases match TRBD1. Germline V gene sequence: CDR1 KGHSH, CDR2 LQKENI. The CDR3 has 14 amino acids. With V trimmed by 4 bases and J by 5 bases, 5 bases remained unmatched. The CDR3 loop reads CASSQGAGDNEQFF. In nucleotides, the CDR3 is TGTGCCAGCTCACAGGGGGCAGGGGACAATGAGCAGTTCTTC.

The J gene is TRBJ2-2, the V gene TRBV28, with 9 bases lining up with TRBD1. Germline CDR1 is MDHEN and CDR2 is SYDVKM. The CDR3 has 16 amino acids. V dropped 6 bases and J dropped 7; count of bases not matched to a gene: 12. CDR3 protein: CASRPHSGQGFGELFF. The CDR3 DNA sequence: TGTGCCAGCAGACCGCACTCGGGACAGGGTTTCGGGGAGCTGTTTTTT.

For the CDR3, the DNA is TGTGCCAGCAGCCTAGCGGGATCCAATGAGCAGTTCTTC. As protein: CASSLAGSNEQFF. This chain connects TRBV2 to TRBJ2-1; 9 positions match TRBD2. The V and J ends lost 6 bases and 6 bases, in that order; junction bases with no gene match: 3. Germline V gene data show CDR1 as SNHLY and CDR2 as FYNNEI. The CDR3 runs to 13 residues.

This chain joins TRBV11-3 and TRBJ2-7; D remains ambiguous. V was cut by 2 bases and J by 3 bases, with 5 bases left in between. Germline values: CDR1 SGHNT, CDR2 YENEEA. CDR3 length: 12 residues. CDR3 in DNA: TGTGCCAGCAGCTTAACGGGCTACGAGCAGTACTTC. Its protein product is CASSLTGYEQYF.

The chain carries TRBV14 and TRBJ2-1, with TRBD2 matching over 10 bases. The germline V gene encodes CDR1 SGHDN and CDR2 FVKESK. The CDR3 has 16 amino acids. V lost 3 bases, J lost 2 bases, and 4 bases stayed unmatched. CDR3 nucleotides: TGTGCCAGCAGCCATAGCGGGGGGATTCCCTACAATGAGCAGTTCTTC. It codes for CASSHSGGIPYNEQFF.

V is TRBV5-1 and J is TRBJ2-3, with a tentative D call TRBD2 (6 bases). The germline V and J ends were trimmed by 3 bases and 0 bases, with 8 bases remaining between them. The CDR3 has 14 residues. Germline V gene data show CDR1 as SGHRS and CDR2 as YFSETQ. CDR3 DNA: TGCGCCAGCAGCTCGGGGGTGAGCACAGATACGCAGTATTTT. Protein sequence: CASSSGVSTDTQYF. Variable domain in full (rest from reference TRBV5-1 and TRBJ2-3): KAGVTQTPRYLIKTRGQQVTLSCSPISGHRSVSWYQQTPGQGLQFLFEYFSETQRNKGNFPGRFSGRQFSNSRSEMNVSTLELGDSALYLCASSSGVSTDTQYFGPGTRLTVL.